The 7 T cell receptor beta chains in this list originate from one sample, sequenced in a study of blood T cell repertoires in COVID-19. TCRdb's table, derived via immunoSEQ multiplex PCR, lists solely in-frame clones and lacks some. The sample carries 250,000 or so clones, around 87% recorded once. Specimen: peripheral blood. Receptors were obtained from a woman aged 55-69 years with COVID-19, enrolled during active disease.

The chain employs TRBV18 and TRBJ1-3, with D possibly TRBD1 on 6 matching bases. The ends were cut back, 2 bases at V and 2 bases at J, with 10 bases in the middle. The CDR3 is 15 residues long. CDR1 and CDR2 from the germline V gene are KGHSH and LQKENI. CDR3 nucleotide sequence: TGTGCCAGCTCACCAGTAGGACAGCCTGGAAACACCATATATTTT. Amino acid sequence: CASSPVGQPGNTIYF.

This chain uses TRBV24-1 with TRBJ2-2, with D uncertain. CDR3 length: 13 residues. The ends were cut back, 4 bases at V and 3 bases at J, with 5 bases in the middle. CDR1 and CDR2 (germline): KGHDR, SFDVKD. CDR3 sequence (DNA): TGTGCCACCAGTGACTATGACACCGGGGAGCTGTTTTTT. Its protein is CATSDYDTGELFF.

This chain joins TRBV19 and TRBJ1-1; TRBD1 agrees at 9 bases. Trimming cost V 10 bases and J 2 bases; bases outside gene matches: 5. This CDR3 spans 13 amino acids. Germline V gene lookup returns CDR1 LNHDA and CDR2 SQIVND (reference sequence). This CDR3 reads CAISGQGNTEAFF. The CDR3, as DNA: TGTGCCATCTCGGGACAGGGAAACACTGAAGCTTTCTTT.

This sequence joins TRBV19 and TRBJ2-1; 10 bases are a match to TRBD2. J was trimmed by 4 bases and V by 7 bases; bases with no gene match: 7. CDR1 LNHDA and CDR2 SQIVND come from the germline V gene (reference sequence). CDR3 length: 15 amino acids. The CDR3 here is CASKEDSGGYNEQFF. Here the CDR3 DNA reads TGTGCCAGTAAGGAAGATAGCGGGGGGTACAATGAGCAGTTCTTC.

The CDR3 DNA sequence: TGTGCCAGCAGGGGTACAGGAGCCGAGCAGTACTTC. Translated, it gives CASRGTGAEQYF. V is TRBV12-3 or TRBV12-4 and J is TRBJ2-7, with a tentative D call TRBD1 (5 bases). The CDR3 runs to 12 residues. Trimming took off 6 bases at V and 6 bases at J, with 12 bases between the two ends.

This chain joins TRBV12-3 or TRBV12-4 and TRBJ1-2, with D unresolved. The V gene lost 1 base and the J gene lost 7 bases, with 10 bases spanning the gap. The CDR3 consists of 13 residues. The CDR3 sequence: CASSLVRAGGYTF. Here the CDR3 DNA reads TGTGCCAGCAGTTTAGTTCGGGCGGGTGGCTACACCTTC.

The chain employs TRBV6-1 and TRBJ1-2; D unclear. Trimming removed 3 bases at V and 4 bases at J, with 3 bases between. The CDR3 extends over 11 amino acids. CDR1 is MNHNS and CDR2 is SASEGT in the germline V gene. CDR3 residues: CASSDSYGYTF. CDR3 nucleotide sequence: TGTGCCAGCAGTGACAGCTATGGCTACACCTTC.